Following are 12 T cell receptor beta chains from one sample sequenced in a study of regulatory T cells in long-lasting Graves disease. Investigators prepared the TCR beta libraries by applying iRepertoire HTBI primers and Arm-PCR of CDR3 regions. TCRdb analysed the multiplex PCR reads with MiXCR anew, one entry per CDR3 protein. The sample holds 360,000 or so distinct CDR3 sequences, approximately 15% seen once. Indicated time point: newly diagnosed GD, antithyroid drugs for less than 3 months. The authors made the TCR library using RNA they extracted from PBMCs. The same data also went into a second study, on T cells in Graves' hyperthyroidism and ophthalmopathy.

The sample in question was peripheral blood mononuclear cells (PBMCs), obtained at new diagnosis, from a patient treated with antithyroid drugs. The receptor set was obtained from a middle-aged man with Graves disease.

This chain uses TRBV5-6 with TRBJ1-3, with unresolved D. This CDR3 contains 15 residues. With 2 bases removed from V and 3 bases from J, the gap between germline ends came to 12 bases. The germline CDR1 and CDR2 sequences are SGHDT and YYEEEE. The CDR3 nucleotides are TGTGCCAGCAGCTTCCGGGAGGCTTTTGGAAACACCATATATTTT. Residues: CASSFREAFGNTIYF.

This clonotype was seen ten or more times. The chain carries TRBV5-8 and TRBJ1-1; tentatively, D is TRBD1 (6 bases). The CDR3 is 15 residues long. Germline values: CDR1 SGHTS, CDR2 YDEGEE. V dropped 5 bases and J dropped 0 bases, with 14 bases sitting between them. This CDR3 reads CASSWVGQMNTEAFF. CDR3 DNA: TGTGCCAGCAGTTGGGTCGGACAGATGAACACTGAAGCTTTCTTT.

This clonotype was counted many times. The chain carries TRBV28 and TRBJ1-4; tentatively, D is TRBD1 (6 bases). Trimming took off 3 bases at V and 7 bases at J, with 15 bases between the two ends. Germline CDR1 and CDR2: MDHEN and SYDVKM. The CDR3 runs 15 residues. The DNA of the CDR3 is TGTGCCAGCAGTTTCGTACAGGGTGAAGGTGAAAAACTGTTTTTT. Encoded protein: CASSFVQGEGEKLFF.

The CDR3 bases are TGTGCCAGCAGCTTAGCCGGGTCGGCCGGGGAGCTGTTTTTT. Translated, it gives CASSLAGSAGELFF. The V and J genes are TRBV11-2 and TRBJ2-2; D uncertain. Germline CDR1 and CDR2: SGHAT and FQNNGV. The CDR3 extends over 14 amino acids. Trimming stripped 1 base from V and 6 bases from J, with 9 bases between.

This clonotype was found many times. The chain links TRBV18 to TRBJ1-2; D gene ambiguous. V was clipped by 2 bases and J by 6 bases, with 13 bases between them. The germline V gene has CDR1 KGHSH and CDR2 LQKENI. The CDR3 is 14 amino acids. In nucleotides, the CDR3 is TGTGCCAGCTCACCAAATCGGGAAAACCATGGCTACACCTTC. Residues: CASSPNRENHGYTF.

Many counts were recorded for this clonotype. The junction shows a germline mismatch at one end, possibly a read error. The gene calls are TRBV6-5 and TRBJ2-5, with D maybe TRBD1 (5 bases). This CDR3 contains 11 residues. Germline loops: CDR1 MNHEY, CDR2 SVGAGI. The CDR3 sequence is CASSYRETQYF. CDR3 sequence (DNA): TGCGCCAGCAGCTACAGGGAGACCCAGTACTTC.

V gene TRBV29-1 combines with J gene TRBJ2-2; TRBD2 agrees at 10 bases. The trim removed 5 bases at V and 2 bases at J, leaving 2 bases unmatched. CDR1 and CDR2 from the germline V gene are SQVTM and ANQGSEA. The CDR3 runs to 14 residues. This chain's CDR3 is CSVLAGDNTGELFF. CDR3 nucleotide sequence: TGCAGCGTTCTAGCGGGGGATAACACCGGGGAGCTGTTTTTT.

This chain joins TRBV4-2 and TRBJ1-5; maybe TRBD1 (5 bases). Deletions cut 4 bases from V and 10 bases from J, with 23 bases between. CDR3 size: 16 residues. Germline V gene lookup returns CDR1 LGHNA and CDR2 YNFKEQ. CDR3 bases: TGTGCCAGCAGCCCCGACAGCGGCGGGGAATCAGGCCCCCAGCATTTT. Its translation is CASSPDSGGESGPQHF.

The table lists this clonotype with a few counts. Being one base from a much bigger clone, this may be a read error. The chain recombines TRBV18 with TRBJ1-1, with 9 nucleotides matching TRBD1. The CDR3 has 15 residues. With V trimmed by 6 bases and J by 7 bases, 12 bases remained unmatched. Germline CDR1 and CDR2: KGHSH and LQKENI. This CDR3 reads CASSLVWDRAVEAFF. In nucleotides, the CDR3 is TGTGCCAGCTCCCTAGTCTGGGACAGGGCTGTTGAAGCTTTCTTT.

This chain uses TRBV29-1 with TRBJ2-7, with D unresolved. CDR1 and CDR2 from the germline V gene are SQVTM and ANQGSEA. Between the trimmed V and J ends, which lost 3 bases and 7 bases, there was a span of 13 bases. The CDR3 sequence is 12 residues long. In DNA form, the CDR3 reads TGCAGCGTTGAGCCCGACTCTGGTGAGCAGTACTTC. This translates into CSVEPDSGEQYF.

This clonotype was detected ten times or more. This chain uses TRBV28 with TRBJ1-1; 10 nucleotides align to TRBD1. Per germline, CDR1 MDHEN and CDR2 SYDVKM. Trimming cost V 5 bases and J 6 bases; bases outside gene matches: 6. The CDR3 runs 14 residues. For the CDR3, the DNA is TGTGCCAGCAGTACCGGGACAGGGGAGGCTGAAGCTTTCTTT. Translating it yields CASSTGTGEAEAFF.

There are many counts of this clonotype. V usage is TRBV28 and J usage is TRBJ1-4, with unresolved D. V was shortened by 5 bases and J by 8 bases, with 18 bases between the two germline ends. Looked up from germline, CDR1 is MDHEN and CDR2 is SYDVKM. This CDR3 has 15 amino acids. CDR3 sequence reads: CASSPPTALGEKLFF. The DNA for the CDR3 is TGTGCCAGCAGTCCCCCTACGGCCCTAGGGGAAAAACTGTTTTTT.